This entry features one TCR beta chain sequence. This sample was included in a study of siplizumab effects on memory and regulatory T cells. The germline V gene encodes CDR1 MNHNS and CDR2 SASEGT. The V end lost 6 bases, the J end lost 3 bases, and 9 bases lay between the germline ends. This CDR3 has 13 residues. Some 97,000 TCR templates underwent assay in every sample. Clones were sequenced by immunoSEQ multiplex PCR, and TCRdb holds only the in-frame ones, with some missing. The sample lists under 130,000 clones, approximately 94% occurring once. V usage is TRBV6-1 and J usage is TRBJ1-5; the D gene is possibly TRBD1 (5 bases). What was sequenced was CD4+ T cells sorted from blood. This TCR derives from a human donor in good health. CDR3 DNA sequence: TGTGCCAGCAGAACAGGAAACAATCAGCCCCAGCATTTT. The encoded protein is CASRTGNNQPQHF.